This T cell receptor (beta chain) originates from a study of blood T cell repertoires in COVID-19. The overall study: The origin of the acute and convalescent COVID-19 samples was the United States, Italy and Spain. Sample material is recorded as cDNA or gDNA derived from T cells, B-cell-depleted T cells, or PBMCs.

This CDR3 spans 15 amino acids. Trimming took 7 bases from V and 6 from J; bases not matched to a gene: 9. Germline loops: CDR1 MNHNY, CDR2 SVGAGI (reference sequence). In the source study's methods: Researchers report that nucleated cell counts were estimated from reference gene primer amplification. TCRdb's table, derived via immunoSEQ multiplex PCR, lists solely in-frame clones and lacks some. V and J calls and clone size are as listed in that table; D and trimming were resolved from the DNA. The data contain approximately 140,000 clones, about 86% of them seen just once; the ten biggest clones take up under 3.5%.

Material: peripheral blood. The source is a man aged 70-80 years with acute or convalescent COVID-19. The rearrangement joins TRBV6-6 to TRBJ2-2; 9 bases match TRBD2. DNA for the CDR3: TGTGCCAGCAATACCGGACTAGCGAGCCCCGGGGAGCTGTTTTTT. Encoded protein: CASNTGLASPGELFF.